These 23 T cell receptor beta chains were all obtained from the same sample, sequenced in a study of shared clonotypes between healthy human individuals. Libraries were prepared by immunoSEQ multiplex PCR; TCRdb keeps only in-frame clonotypes and omits some of them. The data show approximately 1.5 million clones, 95% to 99% seen once. Sequenced input: naive CD4+ T cells sorted from blood. This sample's subset: CD45RA+ positively selected. These receptors were obtained from a man between 25 and 39 years old in good health.

Note on this clone: Distinct nucleotide sequences in the sample also encode this CDR3. The chain joins TRBV19 to TRBJ2-7; 10 bases map to TRBD1. The V and J ends lost 6 bases and 2 bases, in that order; junction bases with no gene match: 4. This CDR3 has 14 amino acids. The germline CDR1 and CDR2 sequences are LNHDA and SQIVND (reference sequence). The CDR3 nucleotides read TGTGCCAGTAGCACCGGGACAGGGGCCTACGAGCAGTACTTC. This codes for CASSTGTGAYEQYF.

This chain links TRBV6-5 with TRBJ1-1, with a possible D match to TRBD1 (5 bases). Germline V lookup: CDR1 MNHEY, CDR2 SVGAGI. The CDR3 runs 13 residues. Deletions cut 4 bases from V and 8 bases from J, with 14 bases between. In nucleotides, the CDR3 is TGTGCCAGCAGTTTGGGACTGCATCGGGAAGCTTTCTTT. This gives the protein CASSLGLHREAFF.

The V call is TRBV9, the J call TRBJ2-7, with 9 positions matching TRBD1. Germline CDR1 and CDR2: SGDLS and YYNGEE. The CDR3 covers 18 residues. The trim removed 3 bases at V and 6 bases at J, leaving 19 bases unmatched. The CDR3 DNA reads TGTGCCAGCAGCGAGGGGGAAGGGACAGGGCGGATCCTGCGCGAGCAGTACTTC. Its translation: CASSEGEGTGRILREQYF.

The chain employs TRBV27 and TRBJ2-7, with D unclear. V was cut by 4 bases and J by 3 bases, with 16 bases left in between. From germline, CDR1 is MNHEY and CDR2 SMNVEV (reference sequence). CDR3 length equals 15 residues. The CDR3 spells CASSSRLRSGYEQYF. Here the CDR3 DNA reads TGTGCCAGCAGTTCCCGCCTCAGAAGTGGCTACGAGCAGTACTTC.

The chain recombines TRBV28 with TRBJ1-4; no definite D call. The length of the CDR3 is 17 residues. V shed 3 bases and J shed 3 bases, with 17 bases lying between them. From germline, CDR1 is MDHEN and CDR2 SYDVKM. This CDR3 reads CASSLQAWAGANEKLFF. Here the CDR3 DNA reads TGTGCCAGCAGTTTGCAGGCCTGGGCGGGAGCTAATGAAAAACTGTTTTTT.

About this clone itself: The identical CDR3 is also encoded by other nucleotide sequences in the sample. The CDR3 bases are TGCAGTGCGAGCAGCTACGAGCAGTACTTC. Encoded protein: CSASSYEQYF. V and J are TRBV20-1 and TRBJ2-7; D remains unclear. The CDR3 is 10 residues long. The germline V gene has CDR1 DFQATT and CDR2 SNEGSKA (reference sequence). Between the trimmed V and J ends, which lost 6 bases and 3 bases, there was a span of 6 bases.

The rearrangement joins TRBV28 to TRBJ2-1; D remains ambiguous. CDR3 length equals 10 residues. The V and J ends lost 5 bases and 5 bases respectively, with 1 base between them. CDR1 and CDR2 from the germline V gene are MDHEN and SYDVKM. CDR3 DNA: TGTGCCAGCAGTCACAATGAGCAGTTCTTC. Encoded protein: CASSHNEQFF.

This clone showed up just once. This chain joins TRBV18 and TRBJ1-1; D remains ambiguous. The germline V gene has CDR1 KGHSH and CDR2 LQKENI. V gave up 3 bases and J gave up 7 bases, with 15 bases separating them. The CDR3 totals 14 residues. The CDR3 region has the DNA TGTGCCAGCTCACCCCTAGTTGCTGGGGTTGAAGCTTTCTTT. The encoded protein is CASSPLVAGVEAFF.

The chain employs TRBV19 and TRBJ2-7; D might be TRBD1 (6 bases). Per the germline V gene, CDR1 is LNHDA and CDR2 is SQIVND (reference sequence). This CDR3 spans 16 amino acids. V gave up 4 bases and J gave up 2 bases, with 18 bases separating them. CDR3 protein: CASSSWTAQGAYEQYF. Here the CDR3 DNA reads TGTGCCAGTAGTAGTTGGACAGCCCAAGGAGCCTACGAGCAGTACTTC.

The genes are TRBV7-6 and TRBJ2-2; 9 bases match TRBD1. Germline CDR1 is SGHVS and CDR2 is FNYEAQ. The V segment lost 5 bases and the J segment 5 bases; nucleotides outside the gene matches: 9. CDR3 length: 16 residues. CDR3 sequence reads: CASSPTGTGRTGELFF. CDR3 sequence (DNA): TGTGCCAGCAGCCCCACCGGGACAGGGAGGACCGGGGAGCTGTTTTTT.

The chain recombines TRBV7-9 with TRBJ2-7; 7 bases map to TRBD1. From germline, CDR1 is SEHNR and CDR2 FQNEAQ (reference sequence). The CDR3 loop spans 15 amino acids. Trimming at V came to 4 bases and at J to 3 bases, leaving 9 bases not matched to a gene. DNA of the CDR3: TGTGCCAGCAGCTCAAACCGACAGGGTTTCTACGAGCAGTACTTC. As protein: CASSSNRQGFYEQYF.

The chain couples TRBV6-6 to TRBJ2-1; 11 bases line up with TRBD2. The CDR3 runs 15 residues. V lost 6 bases and J lost 3; bases outside the gene matches: 4. Looked up from germline, CDR1 is MNHNY and CDR2 is SVGAGI (reference sequence). Here the CDR3 reads CASRASGRIYNEQFF. Written as DNA, the CDR3 is TGTGCCAGCAGGGCTAGCGGGAGGATCTACAATGAGCAGTTCTTC.

The chain couples TRBV5-6 to TRBJ2-1, with TRBD2 matching 9 bases. The J segment lost 9 bases and the V segment lost 1 base, leaving 14 bases of the junction unmatched. Germline CDR1 SGHDT, CDR2 YYEEEE. The CDR3 consists of 17 residues. Here the CDR3 reads CASSLRASGIIGVEQFF. DNA for the CDR3: TGTGCCAGCAGCTTGAGGGCTAGCGGGATTATTGGGGTTGAGCAGTTCTTC.

The chain employs TRBV28 and TRBJ1-6; D is uncertain. Germline V gives CDR1 MDHEN, CDR2 SYDVKM. The CDR3 covers 14 residues. V dropped 6 bases and J dropped 7 bases, with 13 bases sitting between them. CDR3 region: CASREDGENSPLHF. For the CDR3, the DNA is TGTGCCAGCAGGGAGGACGGAGAGAATTCACCCCTCCACTTT.

This clone has a single count. The CDR3 DNA sequence: TGTGCCAGCAGTTTTCCTGGGCGGGAGAGCTATGCCGGGGAGCTGTTTTTT. It yields the protein CASSFPGRESYAGELFF. This sequence joins TRBV28 and TRBJ2-2, with 7 bases that match TRBD2. The CDR3 covers 17 residues. CDR1 is MDHEN, CDR2 SYDVKM, per germline. With V trimmed by 3 bases and J by 6 bases, 13 bases remained unmatched.

The chain carries TRBV11-2 and TRBJ2-2; D gene unclear. CDR1 SGHAT and CDR2 FQNNGV come from the germline V gene. The CDR3 length is 15 residues. V was pared by 4 bases and J by 5 bases, with 14 bases between. The DNA of the CDR3 is TGTGCCAGCAGCTCCCGTATAGGTCGGACCGGGGAGCTGTTTTTT. This codes for CASSSRIGRTGELFF.

The chain joins TRBV5-1 to TRBJ2-7; 7 positions agree with TRBD1. The CDR3 runs 16 residues. V gave up 3 bases and J gave up 5 bases; unmatched junction bases: 14. Germline V gives CDR1 SGHRS, CDR2 YFSETQ. The CDR3 region has the DNA TGCGCCAGCAGCTCTAGGTCCCGACAGGGTGACCACGAGCAGTACTTC. The encoded protein is CASSSRSRQGDHEQYF.

This clone was recorded only once. No conserved phenylalanine or tryptophan is present at the end of the CDR3, so a read error is the likely explanation. The limits of the CDR3 on the DNA are not certain, so only TCRdb's listed CDR3 is given. The CDR3 is CSARSDRGV. V is TRBV20-1 and J is TRBJ1-2. Germline-derived CDR1 and CDR2 are DFQATT and SNEGSKA (reference sequence). The CDR3 is 9 amino acids in total, end residues counted.

This clone was counted once. CDR3 nucleotide sequence: TGCGCCAGCTCCGAACAGGGCCCAGGAAACACCATATATTTT. Protein sequence: CASSEQGPGNTIYF. The chain couples TRBV5-1 to TRBJ1-3; a possible D gene is TRBD1 (6 bases). The V and J ends lost 7 bases and 4 bases respectively, with 15 bases between them. The CDR3 spans 14 residues. The germline V gene encodes CDR1 SGHRS and CDR2 YFSETQ.

This chain uses TRBV19 with TRBJ2-2, with D unclear. This CDR3 has 14 amino acids. The ends were cut back, 5 bases at V and 5 bases at J, with 12 bases in the middle. Germline loops: CDR1 LNHDA, CDR2 SQIVND (reference sequence). This CDR3 is CASSRAAATGELFF. CDR3 bases: TGTGCCAGTAGTCGGGCCGCGGCGACCGGGGAGCTGTTTTTT.

The rearrangement uses TRBV5-1 and TRBJ2-1; 8 positions agree with TRBD1. CDR1 is SGHRS, CDR2 YFSETQ, per germline. The V and J ends lost 3 bases and 2 bases, in that order; junction bases with no gene match: 13. The CDR3 is 18 amino acids. The DNA for the CDR3 is TGCGCCAGCAGCTCGATTCCCCCCGGGACAGGAACCTACAATGAGCAGTTCTTC. This translates into CASSSIPPGTGTYNEQFF.

This chain connects TRBV6-1 to TRBJ1-1; 7 nucleotides align to TRBD1. CDR1 is MNHNS, CDR2 SASEGT, per germline. V trimming: 6 bases; J trimming: 4 bases; junction bases outside the gene matches: 8. The CDR3 runs to 14 residues. The CDR3 region is CASSRDSLATEAFF. CDR3 DNA: TGTGCCAGCAGCAGGGACAGCCTGGCCACTGAAGCTTTCTTT.

Notes on this clone: Within the sample, other DNA sequences also encode this same CDR3. CDR3 sequence: CASSGLAGSYNEQFF. CDR3 bases: TGTGCCAGCAGCGGACTAGCGGGATCCTACAATGAGCAGTTCTTC. J is TRBJ2-1 and V is TRBV9, with TRBD2 matching 11 bases. This CDR3 has 15 residues. Germline V gene lookup returns CDR1 SGDLS and CDR2 YYNGEE. The ends lost 3 bases at V and 1 base at J; junction bases unmatched: 0. The whole variable domain, remainder taken from reference TRBV9 and TRBJ2-1, is DSGVTQTPKHLITATGQRVTLRCSPRSGDLSVYWYQQSLDQGLQFLIQYYNGEERAKGNILERFSAQQFPDLHSELNLSSLELGDSALYFCASSGLAGSYNEQFFGPGTRLTVL.